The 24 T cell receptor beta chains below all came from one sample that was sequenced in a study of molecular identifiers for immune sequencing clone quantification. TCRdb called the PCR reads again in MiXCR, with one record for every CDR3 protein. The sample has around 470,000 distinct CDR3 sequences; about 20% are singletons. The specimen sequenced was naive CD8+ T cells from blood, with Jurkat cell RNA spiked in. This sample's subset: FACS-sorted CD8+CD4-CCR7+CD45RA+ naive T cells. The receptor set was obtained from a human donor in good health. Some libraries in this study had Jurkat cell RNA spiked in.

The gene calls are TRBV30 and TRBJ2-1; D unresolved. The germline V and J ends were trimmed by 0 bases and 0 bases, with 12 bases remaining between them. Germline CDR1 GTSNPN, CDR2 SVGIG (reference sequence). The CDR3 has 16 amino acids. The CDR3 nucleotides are TGTGCCTGGAGTGTCATGGGGTTGGGCTCCTACAATGAGCAGTTCTTC. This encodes CAWSVMGLGSYNEQFF.

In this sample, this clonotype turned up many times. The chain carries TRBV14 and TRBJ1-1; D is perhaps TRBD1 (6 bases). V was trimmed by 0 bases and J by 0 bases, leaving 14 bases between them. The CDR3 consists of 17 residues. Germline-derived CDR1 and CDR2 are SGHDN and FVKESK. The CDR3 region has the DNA TGTGCCAGCAGCCAAGAAACCGGGACACGGATGAACACTGAAGCTTTCTTT. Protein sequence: CASSQETGTRMNTEAFF.

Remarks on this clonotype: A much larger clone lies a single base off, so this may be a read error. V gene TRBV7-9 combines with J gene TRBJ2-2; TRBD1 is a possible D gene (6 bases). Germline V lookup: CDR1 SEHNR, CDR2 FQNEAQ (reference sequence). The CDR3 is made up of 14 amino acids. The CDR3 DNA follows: TGTGCCAGCAGCCCGGGACAACGCCCCGGGGAGCTGCTTTTT. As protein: CASSPGQRPGELLF.

The CDR3 sequence is CASSCQGNTGELFF. In DNA form, the CDR3 reads TGTGCCAGTAGTTGCCAGGGGAACACCGGGGAGCTGTTTTTT. The V and J genes are TRBV19 and TRBJ2-2; tentatively, D is TRBD1 (5 bases). From germline, CDR1 is LNHDA and CDR2 SQIVND (reference sequence). The V end was cut by 5 bases, the J end by 1 base, with 8 bases between. The CDR3 consists of 14 residues.

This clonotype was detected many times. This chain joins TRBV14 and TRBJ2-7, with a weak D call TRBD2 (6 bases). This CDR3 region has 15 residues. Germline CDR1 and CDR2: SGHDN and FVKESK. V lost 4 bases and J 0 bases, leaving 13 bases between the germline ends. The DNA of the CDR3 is TGTGCCAGCAGCCCGATCCGGGGGAGCTCCTACGAGCAGTACTTC. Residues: CASSPIRGSSYEQYF.

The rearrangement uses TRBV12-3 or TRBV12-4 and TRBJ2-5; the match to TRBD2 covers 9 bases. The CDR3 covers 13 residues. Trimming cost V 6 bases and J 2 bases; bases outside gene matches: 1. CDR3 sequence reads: CASRGLAQETQYF. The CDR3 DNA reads TGTGCCAGCAGAGGACTAGCGCAAGAGACCCAGTACTTC.

In nucleotides, the CDR3 is TGTGCCAGCAGCCCCGACAGGGTGAAAGAGACCCAGTACTTC. It is translated as CASSPDRVKETQYF. This rearrangement joins TRBV7-9 to TRBJ2-5, with 7 nucleotides matching TRBD1. CDR1 and CDR2 from the germline V gene are SEHNR and FQNEAQ (reference sequence). The CDR3 length is 14 residues. V shed 5 bases, J shed 3 bases, and the junction held 6 bases outside the gene matches.

The CDR3 loop reads CSASHGLANTGELFF. CDR3 sequence (DNA): TGCAGTGCTAGTCATGGGCTAGCAAACACCGGGGAGCTGTTTTTT. The chain employs TRBV20-1 and TRBJ2-2; TRBD2 might be the D (5 bases). Trimming cost V 3 bases and J 2 bases, with 13 bases left between them. The CDR3 totals 15 residues. The germline V gene has CDR1 DFQATT and CDR2 SNEGSKA (reference sequence).

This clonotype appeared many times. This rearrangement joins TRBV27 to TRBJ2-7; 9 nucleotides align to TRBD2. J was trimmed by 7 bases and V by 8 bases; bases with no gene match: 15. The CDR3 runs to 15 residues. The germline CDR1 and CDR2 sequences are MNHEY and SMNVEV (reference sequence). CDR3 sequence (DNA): TGTGCCAGCGCCCGCTTGCGGGAGGGTTCTGGTGAGCAGTACTTC. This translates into CASARLREGSGEQYF.

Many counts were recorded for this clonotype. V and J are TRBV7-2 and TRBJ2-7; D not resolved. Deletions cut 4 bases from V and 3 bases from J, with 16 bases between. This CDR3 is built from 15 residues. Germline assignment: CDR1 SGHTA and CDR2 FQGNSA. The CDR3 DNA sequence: TGTGCCAGCAGCTCCCTTGACCCGACCGGCTACGAGCAGTACTTC. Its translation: CASSSLDPTGYEQYF.

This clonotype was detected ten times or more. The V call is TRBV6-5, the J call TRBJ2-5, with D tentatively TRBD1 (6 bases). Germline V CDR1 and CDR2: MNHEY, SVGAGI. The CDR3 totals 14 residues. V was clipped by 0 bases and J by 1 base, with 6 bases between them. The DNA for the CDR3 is TGTGCCAGCAGTTACTCGACAGGCCAAGAGACCCAGTACTTC. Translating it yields CASSYSTGQETQYF.

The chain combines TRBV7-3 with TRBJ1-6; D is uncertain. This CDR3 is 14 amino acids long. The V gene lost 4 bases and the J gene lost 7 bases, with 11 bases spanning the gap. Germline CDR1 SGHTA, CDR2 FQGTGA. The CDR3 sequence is CASSSSQSNSPLHF. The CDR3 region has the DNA TGTGCCAGCAGCTCCTCCCAATCCAATTCACCCCTCCACTTT. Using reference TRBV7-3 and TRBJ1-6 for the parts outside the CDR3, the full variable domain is GAGVSQTPSNKVTEKGKYVELRCDPISGHTALYWYRQSLGQGPEFLIYFQGTGAADDSGLPNDRFFAVRPEGSVSTLKIQRTERGDSAVYLCASSSSQSNSPLHFGNGTRLTVT.

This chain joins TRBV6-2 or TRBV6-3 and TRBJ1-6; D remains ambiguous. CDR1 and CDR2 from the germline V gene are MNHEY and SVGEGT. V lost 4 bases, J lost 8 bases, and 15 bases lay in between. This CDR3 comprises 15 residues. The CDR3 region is CASSLRKAFYSPLHF. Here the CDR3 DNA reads TGTGCCAGCAGTTTACGGAAGGCTTTTTATTCACCCCTCCACTTT.

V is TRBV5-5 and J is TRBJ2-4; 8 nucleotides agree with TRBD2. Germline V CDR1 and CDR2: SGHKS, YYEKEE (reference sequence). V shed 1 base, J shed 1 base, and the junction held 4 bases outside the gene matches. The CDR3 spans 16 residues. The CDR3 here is CASSLSSGFAKNIQYF. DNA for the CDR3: TGTGCCAGCAGCTTGTCTAGCGGGTTCGCCAAAAACATTCAGTACTTC.

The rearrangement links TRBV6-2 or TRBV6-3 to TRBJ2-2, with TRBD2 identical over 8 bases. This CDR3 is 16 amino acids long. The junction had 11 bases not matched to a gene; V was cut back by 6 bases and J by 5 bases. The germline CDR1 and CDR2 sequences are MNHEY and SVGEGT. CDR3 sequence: CASRSTGTRGTGELFF. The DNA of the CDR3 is TGTGCCAGCAGATCAACCGGGACTAGGGGGACCGGGGAGCTGTTTTTT.

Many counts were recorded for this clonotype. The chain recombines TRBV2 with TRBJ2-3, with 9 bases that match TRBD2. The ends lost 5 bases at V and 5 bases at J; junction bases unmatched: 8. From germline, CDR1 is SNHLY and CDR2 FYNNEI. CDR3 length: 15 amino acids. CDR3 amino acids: CASSPLAGDLDTQYF. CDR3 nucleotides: TGTGCCAGCAGTCCATTAGCGGGAGACCTAGATACGCAGTATTTT.

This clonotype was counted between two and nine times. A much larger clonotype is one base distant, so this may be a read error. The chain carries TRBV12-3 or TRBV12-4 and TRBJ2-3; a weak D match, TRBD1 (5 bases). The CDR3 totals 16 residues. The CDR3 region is CASSSRSQGGTDMQYF. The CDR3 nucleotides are TGTGCCAGCAGTTCCCGGAGTCAGGGCGGCACAGATATGCAGTATTTT.

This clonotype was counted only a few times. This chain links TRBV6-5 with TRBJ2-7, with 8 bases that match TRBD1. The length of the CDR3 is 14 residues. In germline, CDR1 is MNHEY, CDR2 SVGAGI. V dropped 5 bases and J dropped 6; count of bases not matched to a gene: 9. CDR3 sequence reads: CASSPIGQGGEQYF. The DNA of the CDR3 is TGTGCCAGCAGTCCGATCGGACAGGGAGGCGAGCAGTACTTC.

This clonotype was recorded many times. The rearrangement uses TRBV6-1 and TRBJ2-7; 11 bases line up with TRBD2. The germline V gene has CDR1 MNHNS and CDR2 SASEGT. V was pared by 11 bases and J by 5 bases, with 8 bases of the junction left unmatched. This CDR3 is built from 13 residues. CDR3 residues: CACPSGRRNEQYF. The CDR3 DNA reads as TGTGCCTGCCCTAGCGGGAGGAGGAACGAGCAGTACTTC.

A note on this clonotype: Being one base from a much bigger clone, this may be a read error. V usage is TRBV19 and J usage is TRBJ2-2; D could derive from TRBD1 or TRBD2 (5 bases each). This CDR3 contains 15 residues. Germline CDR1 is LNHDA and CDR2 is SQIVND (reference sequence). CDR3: CSSNWGRENTGELFF. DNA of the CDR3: TGTTCCAGTAACTGGGGACGGGAGAACACCGGGGAGCTGTTTTTT.

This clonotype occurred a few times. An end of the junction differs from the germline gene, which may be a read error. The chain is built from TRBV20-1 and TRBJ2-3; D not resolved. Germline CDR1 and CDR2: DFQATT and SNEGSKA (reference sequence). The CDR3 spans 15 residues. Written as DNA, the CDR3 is TGCAATGCTAGAGATGGCGGTGCTAGCACAGATACGCAGTATTTT. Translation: CNARDGGASTDTQYF.

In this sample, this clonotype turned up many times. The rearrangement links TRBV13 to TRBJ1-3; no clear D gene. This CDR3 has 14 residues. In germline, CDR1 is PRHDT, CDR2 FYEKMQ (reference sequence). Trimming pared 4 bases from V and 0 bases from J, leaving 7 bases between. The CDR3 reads CASSSTFSGNTIYF. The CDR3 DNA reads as TGTGCCAGCAGCTCGACGTTCTCTGGAAACACCATATATTTT.

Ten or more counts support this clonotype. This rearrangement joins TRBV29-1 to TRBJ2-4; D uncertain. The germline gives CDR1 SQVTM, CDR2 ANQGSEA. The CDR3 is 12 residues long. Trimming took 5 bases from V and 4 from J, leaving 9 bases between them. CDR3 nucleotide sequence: TGCAGCGTTTGGGCGGAGAAAAACATTCAGTACTTC. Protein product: CSVWAEKNIQYF. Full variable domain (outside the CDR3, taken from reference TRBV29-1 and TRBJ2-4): SAVISQKPSRDICQRGTSLTIQCQVDSQVTMMFWYRQQPGQSLTLIATANQGSEATYESGFVIDKFPISRPNLTFSTLTVSNMSPEDSSIYLCSVWAEKNIQYFGAGTRLSVL.

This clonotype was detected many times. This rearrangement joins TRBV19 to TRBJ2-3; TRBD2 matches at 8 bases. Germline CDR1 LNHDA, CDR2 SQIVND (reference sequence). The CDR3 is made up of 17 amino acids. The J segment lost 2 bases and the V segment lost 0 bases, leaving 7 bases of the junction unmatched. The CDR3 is CASSIDTAGANTDTQYF. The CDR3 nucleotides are TGTGCCAGTAGTATAGATACAGCGGGGGCGAACACAGATACGCAGTATTTT.